This is a list of T cell receptor beta chains from one sample in a study of T cell responses to AZD1222 COVID-19 vaccine. The data were produced by immunoSEQ multiplex PCR, yet TCRdb's version contains in-frame clones alone and is incomplete. In the table there are 150,000 to 180,000 clones, about nine tenths of which are singletons. This specimen was peripheral blood, taken on day 0 of AZD1222 vaccination. These receptors were obtained from an adult in good health. Both conserved end residues are part of each CDR3. The D gene is left open where the match is weak. The size field is filled for only some rows; it gives once, few, many or a size class.

- | TRBD2 | TRBJ2-3 | TRBV6-2/TRBV6-3 | TGTGCCAGCAGTTATGGACTAGCGGGAGGCACAGATACGCAGTATTTT | CASSYGLAGGTDTQYF
- | TRBD1 | TRBJ1-3 | TRBV28 | TGTGCCAGCAGCGGGAGACTAAACCGGGACAGGGACAATTCTCACTCTGGAAACACCATATATTTT | CASSGRLNRDRDNSHSGNTIYF
- | - | TRBJ1-5 | TRBV4-2 | TGTGCCAGCAGCCAAGGTGAGGGGGGGACGGAGCCCCAGCATTTT | CASSQGEGGTEPQHF
- | - | TRBJ1-3 | TRBV19 | TGTGCCAGTTCCCCGGAGTCTGGAAACACCATATATTTT | CASSPESGNTIYF
- | - | TRBJ2-1 | TRBV12-5 | TGTGCTAGTGGTCTCCACGGATACAATGAGCAGTTCTTC | CASGLHGYNEQFF
- | - | TRBJ2-7 | TRBV7-2 | TGTGCCAGCAGCTTAGGCGCTAACTCCTACGAGCAGTACTTC | CASSLGANSYEQYF
few | - | TRBJ1-3 | TRBV20-1 | TGCAGTGCTAGTAAACAGGTTACTGGAAACACCATATATTTT | CSASKQVTGNTIYF
- | TRBD2 | TRBJ2-1 | TRBV6-2/TRBV6-3 | TGTGCCAGCAGTTACGCGGGAGCCTCCTACAATGAGCAGTTCTTC | CASSYAGASYNEQFF
- | TRBD1 | TRBJ2-7 | TRBV6-5 | TGTGCCAGCAGTTGGGACAGAGAGCAGTACTTC | CASSWDREQYF
- | - | TRBJ1-5 | TRBV28 | TGTGCCAGCACTTCACTACCCAGGGACCCTAATCAGCCCCAGCATTTT | CASTSLPRDPNQPQHF
- | TRBD2 | TRBJ2-7 | TRBV7-2 | TGTGCCAGCAGCTTACCAATCCTAGCGGGAGTAATTTACGAGCAGTACTTC | CASSLPILAGVIYEQYF
- | - | TRBJ2-1 | TRBV7-9 | TGTGCCAGCAGCCCGAGCCGGAATGAGCAGTTCTTC | CASSPSRNEQFF
- | - | TRBJ1-2 | TRBV7-2 | TGTGCCAGCACTCCCCGGGCGATTAACTATGGCTACACCTTC | CASTPRAINYGYTF
- | - | TRBJ1-5 | TRBV19 | TGTGCCACCAAGGGTTGGGACAATCAGCCCCAGCATTTT | CATKGWDNQPQHF
- | - | TRBJ1-4 | TRBV28 | TGTGCCAGCAGTGAGACAGGAGCTAATGAAAAACTGTTTTTT | CASSETGANEKLFF
- | - | TRBJ2-3 | TRBV3-1/TRBV3-2 | TGTGCCAGCAGCCAAGGGCCAGATACGCAGTATTTT | CASSQGPDTQYF
- | TRBD2 | TRBJ2-3 | TRBV19 | TGTGCCAGTAGTACCCCTAGCGGGAGGGGCCTGCCGACAGATACGCAGTATTTT | CASSTPSGRGLPTDTQYF
- | - | TRBJ1-2 | TRBV20-1 | TGCAGTGCTAGTTCAGCTAACTATGGCTACACCTTC | CSASSANYGYTF
- | - | TRBJ2-1 | TRBV24-1 | TGTGCCACCAGTGCCGGGACGGCACCTTACAATGAGCAGTTCTTC | CATSAGTAPYNEQFF
- | - | TRBJ2-1 | TRBV28 | TGTGCCAGCAGTTTAGGGGGAGCCAATCACAATGAGCAGTTCTTC | CASSLGGANHNEQFF